This entry lists 13 T cell receptor beta chains sequenced from one sample in a study of T cells after yellow fever vaccination. TCRdb re-called the 5' RACE reads through MiXCR, storing one row per CDR3 protein. Of around 67,000 distinct CDR3 sequences in the sample, approximately 7.7% were seen once. Material: CD8+ T cells sorted from PBMCs, obtained 5 days after the first yellow fever vaccination. These receptors came from a man aged 18 to 29 who received the YFV17D yellow fever vaccine.

The table lists this clonotype with many counts. The V gene is TRBV12-3 or TRBV12-4, the J gene TRBJ2-2; D perhaps matches TRBD1 (9 bases). The CDR3 has 18 amino acids. The V end lost 3 bases, the J end lost 4 bases, and 21 bases lay between the germline ends. CDR3 DNA sequence: TGTGCCAGCAGTTTTCCCGGGGGGGACAGGGCGTCCACCGGGGAGCTGTTTTTT. Protein product: CASSFPGGDRASTGELFF.

This clonotype was counted at least ten times. The rearrangement joins TRBV27 to TRBJ1-2; the match to TRBD1 covers 7 bases. Per germline, CDR1 MNHEY and CDR2 SMNVEV (reference sequence). The V segment lost 5 bases and the J segment 0 bases; nucleotides outside the gene matches: 12. The CDR3 loop spans 17 amino acids. Here the CDR3 reads CASSTNPGQISNYGYTF. Here the CDR3 DNA reads TGTGCCAGCAGTACTAATCCGGGACAGATTTCTAACTATGGCTACACCTTC.

In its sample, this clonotype was seen many times. CDR3 amino acids: CSASGDWGVNTEAFF. The CDR3 region has the DNA TGCAGCGCCTCCGGGGATTGGGGGGTGAACACTGAAGCTTTCTTT. The rearrangement joins TRBV29-1 to TRBJ1-1; perhaps TRBD1 as D (5 bases). There are 15 residues in the CDR3. V was trimmed by 7 bases and J by 0 bases, leaving 18 bases between them. CDR1 and CDR2 (germline): SQVTM, ANQGSEA. The full variable domain, in which reference TRBV29-1 and TRBJ1-1 provide the parts outside the CDR3, is SAVISQKPSRDICQRGTSLTIQCQVDSQVTMMFWYRQQPGQSLTLIATANQGSEATYESGFVIDKFPISRPNLTFSTLTVSNMSPEDSSIYLCSASGDWGVNTEAFFGQGTRLTVV.

The V call is TRBV6-2 or TRBV6-3, the J call TRBJ2-7, with D unresolved. V was pared by 4 bases and J by 6 bases, with 13 bases between. This CDR3 has 13 residues. Germline CDR1 and CDR2: MNHEY and SVGEGT. DNA for the CDR3: TGTGCCAGCAGTTTCGTGGCAGCAATCGAGCAGTACGTC. Translated, it gives CASSFVAAIEQYV.

The sample holds a few counts of this clonotype. The chain recombines TRBV7-3 with TRBJ2-1; no clear D gene. In germline, CDR1 is SGHTA, CDR2 FQGTGA. The length of the CDR3 is 17 residues. The germline V and J ends were trimmed by 2 bases and 0 bases, with 14 bases remaining between them. CDR3 DNA sequence: TGTGCCAGCAGCTTAGAAAGCGTCGGAGACTCCTACAATGAGCAGTTCTTC. This codes for CASSLESVGDSYNEQFF.

CDR3 DNA sequence: TGTGCCAGCACGGGACAGGTTGGCCACGAGCAGTACTTC. It translates to CASTGQVGHEQYF. The rearrangement uses TRBV2 and TRBJ2-7; the match to TRBD1 covers 8 bases. V was clipped by 7 bases and J by 5 bases; unmatched bases: 7. The V gene's germline CDR1 is SNHLY and CDR2 FYNNEI. The CDR3 is 13 residues long.

This clonotype was observed a handful of times. The chain carries TRBV12-3 or TRBV12-4 and TRBJ2-5; possibly TRBD2 for D (5 bases). The CDR3 is 13 amino acids. V lost 5 bases and J lost 5, with 12 bases in between. CDR3 sequence reads: CASSKLVYETQYF. The CDR3, as DNA: TGTGCCAGCAGTAAACTAGTTTATGAGACCCAGTACTTC.

J is TRBJ1-5 and V is TRBV12-3 or TRBV12-4; TRBD1 matches at 9 bases. The V segment lost 4 bases and the J segment 0 bases; nucleotides outside the gene matches: 4. The CDR3 runs 16 residues. DNA for the CDR3: TGTGCCAGCAGTTCCGGGACAGGGAATAGCAATCAGCCCCAGCATTTT. Its translation: CASSSGTGNSNQPQHF.

The chain recombines TRBV6-5 with TRBJ1-2; 8 bases match TRBD1. The V gene end was trimmed by 2 bases and the J gene end by 4 bases; junction bases not matched to a gene: 12. The germline V gene encodes CDR1 MNHEY and CDR2 SVGAGI. The CDR3 contains 17 residues. The CDR3 sequence is CASSYPQGARTPYGYTF. The CDR3 DNA reads as TGTGCCAGCAGTTACCCTCAGGGGGCGCGGACTCCCTATGGCTACACCTTC.

CDR3 loop: CASSPVSGGPSEEQFF. For the CDR3, the DNA is TGTGCCAGCAGTCCAGTCAGCGGGGGGCCTAGCGAGGAGCAGTTCTTC. This chain links TRBV12-3 or TRBV12-4 with TRBJ2-1, with TRBD2 matching 9 bases. The trim removed 5 bases at V and 10 bases at J, leaving 15 bases unmatched. The length of the CDR3 is 16 residues.

This clonotype was counted many times. V and J are TRBV7-3 and TRBJ2-7; D is unclear. V was clipped by 3 bases and J by 5 bases, with 14 bases between them. The CDR3 sequence is 14 residues long. Germline values: CDR1 SGHTA, CDR2 FQGTGA. CDR3 coding DNA: TGTGCCAGCAGCTTTTCAGCTGAGGCCCACGAGCAGTACTTC. Translated: CASSFSAEAHEQYF.

This clonotype was counted a few times. This chain joins TRBV7-9 and TRBJ2-1, with TRBD1 identical over 10 bases. The V gene's germline CDR1 is SEHNR and CDR2 FQNEAQ (reference sequence). V lost 4 bases, J lost 4 bases, and 7 bases stayed unmatched. The CDR3 loop spans 16 amino acids. The CDR3, as DNA: TGTGCCAGCAGCTCAGAACGGGACAGGGGATACAATGAGCAGTTCTTC. Protein sequence: CASSSERDRGYNEQFF.

This clonotype came up many times. The chain has TRBV5-1 and TRBJ2-1; 10 positions match TRBD1. The J segment lost 8 bases and the V segment lost 1 base, leaving 6 bases of the junction unmatched. This CDR3 is built from 15 residues. Germline CDR1 reads SGHRS; CDR2 reads YFSETQ. This CDR3 reads CASSLFGTGVYEQFF. The DNA of the CDR3 is TGCGCCAGCAGCTTGTTCGGGACAGGGGTTTATGAGCAGTTCTTC.